The 8 T cell receptor beta chains listed next were all sequenced from one sample in a study of T-cell reconstitution after alpha-beta-depleted transplantation in children. Construction of the TCRbeta library involved unique molecular identifiers. TCRdb reprocessed the PCR reads via MiXCR and lists one record per CDR3 protein. This sample carries fewer than 1 million distinct CDR3 sequences, roughly 16% of them seen once, and the ten largest clones take around 5%. The specimen was PBMCs, mostly from graft donor cells, collected 360 days after TCRalphabeta/CD19-depleted stem cell transplant. These receptors originate from a male patient under 18 who had a stem cell transplant for acute lymphoblastic leukemia, so the T cells may come from the graft donor.

This clonotype was seen ten or more times. The DNA of the CDR3 is TGTGCCAGCAGTCGCCGGGACAACTCCTACGAGCAGTACTTC. Protein sequence: CASSRRDNSYEQYF. The rearrangement joins TRBV6-1 to TRBJ2-7, with D possibly TRBD1 on 6 matching bases. The CDR3 runs to 14 residues. Germline loops: CDR1 MNHNS, CDR2 SASEGT. V dropped 5 bases and J dropped 0 bases, with 11 bases sitting between them.

CDR3 coding DNA: TGTGCTAGTGGTTTGGTACTTAGAGGGGCGGCTGAAGCTTTCTTT. This codes for CASGLVLRGAAEAFF. The chain has TRBV12-5 and TRBJ1-1, with a tentative D call TRBD1 (5 bases). V was pared by 0 bases and J by 6 bases, with 14 bases between. Germline CDR1 and CDR2: LGHNT and FRNRAP. The CDR3 runs 15 residues.

V usage is TRBV5-1 and J usage is TRBJ2-7; D is undetermined. Germline lookup yields CDR1 SGHRS and CDR2 YFSETQ. CDR3 size: 14 residues. Trimming removed 7 bases at V and 2 bases at J, with 16 bases between. This chain's CDR3 is CASALEKPAYEQYF. Written as DNA, the CDR3 is TGCGCCAGCGCATTGGAGAAACCCGCCTACGAGCAGTACTTC.

The genes are TRBV5-1 and TRBJ2-3; 9 bases align to TRBD1. Germline V CDR1 and CDR2: SGHRS, YFSETQ. The ends lost 2 bases at V and 3 bases at J; junction bases unmatched: 4. The CDR3 runs to 15 residues. The CDR3 loop is CASSFLGQGTDTQYF. The CDR3 nucleotides read TGCGCCAGCAGCTTTCTGGGACAGGGAACAGATACGCAGTATTTT.

The rearrangement links TRBV9 to TRBJ1-3; D remains unclear. CDR3 length: 16 amino acids. Germline CDR1 is SGDLS and CDR2 is YYNGEE. Trimming stripped 0 bases from V and 0 bases from J, with 10 bases between. CDR3: CASSVEGGSSGNTIYF. In nucleotides, the CDR3 is TGTGCCAGCAGCGTAGAAGGCGGCTCCTCTGGAAACACCATATATTTT.

The genes are TRBV29-1 and TRBJ1-2; D is ambiguous. From germline, CDR1 is SQVTM and CDR2 ANQGSEA. The V end lost 4 bases, the J end lost 4 bases, and 13 bases lay between the germline ends. The length of the CDR3 is 13 residues. CDR3 nucleotides: TGCAGCGTTGTTCAGAGGCCTGGCTATGGCTACACCTTC. It translates to CSVVQRPGYGYTF.

This clonotype was observed a few times. This rearrangement joins TRBV5-1 to TRBJ2-7; 7 nucleotides align to TRBD2. The trim removed 1 base at V and 9 bases at J, leaving 13 bases unmatched. The germline V gene has CDR1 SGHRS and CDR2 YFSETQ. The CDR3 has 15 residues. DNA of the CDR3: TGCGCCAGCAGCTTGAAGACTGGCCCGGGGAGGGGGCAGTACTTC. This codes for CASSLKTGPGRGQYF.

The chain employs TRBV5-1 and TRBJ2-3; a possible D gene is TRBD1 (6 bases). The ends were cut back, 2 bases at V and 4 bases at J, with 17 bases in the middle. This CDR3 spans 16 amino acids. CDR1 SGHRS and CDR2 YFSETQ come from the germline V gene. This chain's CDR3 is CASSLQRQATSDTQYF. As DNA, the CDR3 is TGCGCCAGCAGCTTACAAAGACAGGCGACATCAGATACGCAGTATTTT.